This TCR beta chain was sequenced during a study of beta chain features in type 1 diabetes. Across the study: Summed over all samples, the examined sorted cells came to about 110 million.

Worth noting for this clone: Its antigen is undetermined.

Study-wide points: Individuals with type 1 diabetes displayed fewer insertions and more deletions at VDJ junctions. TCRB rearrangement may or may not be influenced by HLA type; here this remained unresolved.

Every participating donor gave one draw, a heparinised blood sample averaging about 120 mL. Since all of the isolated RNA was reverse transcribed, expressed TCRB transcripts were what got sequenced. The assay was immunoSEQ multiplex PCR, and TCRdb's table has in-frame clones only and misses some. Among 600,000 to 650,000 clones listed, 15% to 18% were seen once. With 1 base clipped from V and 2 bases from J, the junction kept 7 bases outside the gene matches. Per the germline V gene, CDR1 is LGHNA and CDR2 is YSLEER. The CDR3 contains 17 residues. The V gene is TRBV4-3, the J gene TRBJ2-7, with TRBD2 matching over 11 bases. The receptor's source is a man between 18 and 29 years old in good health. The sequenced sample consisted of naive CD4+ T cells from blood. The CDR3 spells CASSQGAGTSGTYEQYF. CDR3 DNA: TGCGCCAGCAGCCAAGGGGCCGGGACTAGCGGCACCTACGAGCAGTACTTC.